Each of the 8 T cell receptor beta chains below was sequenced from the same sample in a study of T cell changes during pregnancy in multiple sclerosis. TCRdb's table, derived via immunoSEQ multiplex PCR, lists solely in-frame clones and lacks some. Of about 110,000 clones in the sample, 85% to 95% were seen once. The sample was peripheral blood, taken after pregnancy. The receptors come from a female donor with multiple sclerosis, enrolled in a pregnancy study.

The rearrangement joins TRBV19 to TRBJ2-7; D possibly corresponds to TRBD2 (5 bases). Germline V CDR1 and CDR2: LNHDA, SQIVND (reference sequence). Trimming pared 7 bases from V and 0 bases from J, leaving 10 bases between. The CDR3 consists of 13 residues. CDR3 loop: CASTGKGSYEQYF. In DNA form, the CDR3 reads TGTGCCAGTACCGGGAAGGGCTCCTACGAGCAGTACTTC.

J is TRBJ1-5 and V is TRBV6-1; D is ambiguous. With 11 bases removed from V and 7 bases from J, the gap between germline ends came to 18 bases. Germline values: CDR1 MNHNS, CDR2 SASEGT. This CDR3 contains 13 residues. CDR3 sequence reads: CAARRGTRQPQHF. CDR3 nucleotides: TGTGCCGCCCGGCGGGGTACGAGGCAGCCCCAGCATTTT.

The V gene is TRBV6-5, the J gene TRBJ2-1, with 8 bases lining up with TRBD2. Germline CDR1 MNHEY, CDR2 SVGAGI. The CDR3 runs 14 residues. V dropped 5 bases and J dropped 4; count of bases not matched to a gene: 4. The CDR3 DNA is TGTGCCAGCAGTCCCGGGACTAGATACAATGAGCAGTTCTTC. Protein sequence: CASSPGTRYNEQFF.

J is TRBJ2-1 and V is TRBV7-9; 7 positions match TRBD2. The V gene's germline CDR1 is SEHNR and CDR2 FQNEAQ (reference sequence). This CDR3 region has 17 residues. The V and J ends lost 5 bases and 0 bases, in that order; junction bases with no gene match: 10. The CDR3 reads CASSPREGFGSYNEQFF. Written as DNA, the CDR3 is TGTGCCAGCAGCCCTAGGGAGGGCTTCGGCTCCTACAATGAGCAGTTCTTC.

The chain combines TRBV7-3 with TRBJ2-1, with D unresolved. Germline loops: CDR1 SGHTA, CDR2 FQGTGA. The CDR3 length is 14 residues. Deletions cut 5 bases from V and 4 bases from J, with 12 bases between. The CDR3 sequence: CASSPNPSYNEQFF. DNA for the CDR3: TGTGCCAGCAGCCCGAACCCCAGTTACAATGAGCAGTTCTTC.

J is TRBJ2-1 and V is TRBV27, with 8 nucleotides matching TRBD1. The length of the CDR3 is 15 residues. Germline V gives CDR1 MNHEY, CDR2 SMNVEV (reference sequence). J was trimmed by 7 bases and V by 2 bases; bases with no gene match: 7. CDR3 nucleotides: TGTGCCAGCAGTTTAGGGGCAGGGGGCCGAAATGAGCAGTTCTTC. It specifies CASSLGAGGRNEQFF.

The chain uses TRBV5-5 and TRBJ1-5, with a tentative D call TRBD1 (6 bases). CDR1 is SGHKS, CDR2 YYEKEE, per germline (reference sequence). This CDR3 is 14 amino acids long. V was trimmed by 4 bases and J by 7 bases, leaving 15 bases between them. CDR3 protein: CASSLQTQGQPQHF. CDR3 coding DNA: TGTGCCAGCAGCCTACAAACACAGGGCCAGCCCCAGCATTTT.

The rearrangement joins TRBV5-6 to TRBJ2-2; TRBD2 agrees at 8 bases. V shed 3 bases, J shed 6 bases, and the junction held 7 bases outside the gene matches. The CDR3 length is 15 residues. The germline V gene encodes CDR1 SGHDT and CDR2 YYEEEE. CDR3 coding DNA: TGTGCCAGCAGCTGGAGCGGGAGACTCTCCGGGGAGCTGTTTTTT. It codes for CASSWSGRLSGELFF.